This T cell receptor beta chain was sequenced for a study of T cell changes during pregnancy in multiple sclerosis. Concerning this clone: Because the CDR3's place on the DNA is in doubt, the DNA is left out and the CDR3 is given as listed by TCRdb.

Some clones are missing from TCRdb's copy, which holds only in-frame ones; the method was immunoSEQ multiplex PCR. This repertoire shows fewer than 50,000 clones, roughly 92% found once; its top ten account for 0.37%. Germline V lookup: CDR1 GTSNPN, CDR2 SVGIG (reference sequence). 12 amino acids form the CDR3, both terminal residues included. This sequence originates from a female donor in good health, enrolled as a control in a pregnancy study. The chain has TRBV30 and TRBJ2-7; TRBD1 is the table's D call, not checked against the DNA. Sequenced here: CD4+ T cells from peripheral blood mononuclear cells, sampled in the second trimester of pregnancy. The CDR3: CAWSVGTGSLYF.